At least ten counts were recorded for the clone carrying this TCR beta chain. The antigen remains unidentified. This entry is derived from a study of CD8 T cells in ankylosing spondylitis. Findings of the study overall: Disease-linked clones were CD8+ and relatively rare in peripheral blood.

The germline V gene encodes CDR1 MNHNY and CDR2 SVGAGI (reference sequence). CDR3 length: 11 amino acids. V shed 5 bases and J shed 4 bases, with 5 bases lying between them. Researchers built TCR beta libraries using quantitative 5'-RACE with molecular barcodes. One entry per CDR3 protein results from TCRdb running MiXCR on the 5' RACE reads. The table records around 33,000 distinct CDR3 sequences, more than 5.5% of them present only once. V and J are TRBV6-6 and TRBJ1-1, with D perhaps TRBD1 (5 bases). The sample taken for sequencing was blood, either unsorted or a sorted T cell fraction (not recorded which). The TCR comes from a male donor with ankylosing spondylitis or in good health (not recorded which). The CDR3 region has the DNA TGTGCCAGCAGTCAGGGCACTGAAGCTTTCTTT. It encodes CASSQGTEAFF.